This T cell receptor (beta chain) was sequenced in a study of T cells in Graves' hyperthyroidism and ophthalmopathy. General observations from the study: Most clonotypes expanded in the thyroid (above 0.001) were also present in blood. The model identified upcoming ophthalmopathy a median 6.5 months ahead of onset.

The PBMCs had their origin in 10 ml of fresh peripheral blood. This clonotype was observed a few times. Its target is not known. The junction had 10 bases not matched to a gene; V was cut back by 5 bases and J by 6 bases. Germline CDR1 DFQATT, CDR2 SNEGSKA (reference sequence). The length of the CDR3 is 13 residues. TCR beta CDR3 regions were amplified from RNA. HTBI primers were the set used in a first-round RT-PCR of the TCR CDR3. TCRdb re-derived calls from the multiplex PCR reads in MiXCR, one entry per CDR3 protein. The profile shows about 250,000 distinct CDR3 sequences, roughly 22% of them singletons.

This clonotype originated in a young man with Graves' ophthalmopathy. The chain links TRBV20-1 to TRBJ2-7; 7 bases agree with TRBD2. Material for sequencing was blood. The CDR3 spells CSAQRDASGEQYF. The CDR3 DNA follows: TGCAGTGCTCAGCGGGACGCCTCGGGCGAGCAGTACTTC.